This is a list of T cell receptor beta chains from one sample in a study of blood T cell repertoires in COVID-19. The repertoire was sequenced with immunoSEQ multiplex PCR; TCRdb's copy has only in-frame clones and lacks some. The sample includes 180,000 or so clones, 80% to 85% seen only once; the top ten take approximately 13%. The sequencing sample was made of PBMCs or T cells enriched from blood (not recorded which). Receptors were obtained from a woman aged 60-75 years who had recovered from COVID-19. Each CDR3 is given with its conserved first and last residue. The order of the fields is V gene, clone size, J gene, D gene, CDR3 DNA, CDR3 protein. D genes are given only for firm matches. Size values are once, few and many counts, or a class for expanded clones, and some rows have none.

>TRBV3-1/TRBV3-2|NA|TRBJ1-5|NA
TGTGCCAGCAGCTCGTCAGTGGGCAATCAGCCCCAGCATTTT
CASSSSVGNQPQHF
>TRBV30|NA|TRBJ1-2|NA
TGTGCCTGGAGTGTACCCGGGTTACTCTATGGCTACACCTTC
CAWSVPGLLYGYTF
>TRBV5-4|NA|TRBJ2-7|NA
TGTGCCAGCATCGTGGGCGACGAGCAGTACTTC
CASIVGDEQYF
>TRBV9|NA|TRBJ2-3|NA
TGTGCCAGCAGCCCCCGAGGAGCTTCCGGCACAGATACGCAGTATTTT
CASSPRGASGTDTQYF
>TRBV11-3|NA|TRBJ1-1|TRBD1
TGTGCCAGCAGCTCCGGACAGGCGAACACTGAAGCTTTCTTT
CASSSGQANTEAFF
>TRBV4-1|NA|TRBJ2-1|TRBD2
TGCGCCAGCAGCTTAGGGACTAGCCTATACAATGAGCAGTTCTTC
CASSLGTSLYNEQFF
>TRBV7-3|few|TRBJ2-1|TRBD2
TGTGCCAGCAGCCCAAGTCCGGGGGGTAATGAGCAGTTCTTC
CASSPSPGGNEQFF
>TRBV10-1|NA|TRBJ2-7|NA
TGCGCCAGCAGGGGGACTTTATCCTACGAGCAGTACTTC
CASRGTLSYEQYF
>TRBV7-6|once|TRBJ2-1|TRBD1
TGTGCCAGCAGCCCGGGGACAGGTGGTGTGGGTGAGCAGTTCTTC
CASSPGTGGVGEQFF
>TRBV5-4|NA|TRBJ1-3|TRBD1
TGTGCCAGCAGCTCCTACAGGGGACCAAACACCATATATTTT
CASSSYRGPNTIYF
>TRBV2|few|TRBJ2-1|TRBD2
TGTGCCAGCAGCACTAGCGGGGGTTACAATGAGCAGTTCTTC
CASSTSGGYNEQFF
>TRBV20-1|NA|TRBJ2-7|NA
TGCAGTGCTAAAGAATATTACGAGCAGTACTTC
CSAKEYYEQYF
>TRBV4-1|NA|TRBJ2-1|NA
TGCGCCAGCAGCCAAGCAGGGGCCATAAATGAGCAGTTCTTC
CASSQAGAINEQFF
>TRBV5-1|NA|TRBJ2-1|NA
TGCGCCAGCAGCTTTGAGTCCCGGGTGCGAGATGAGCAGTTCTTC
CASSFESRVRDEQFF
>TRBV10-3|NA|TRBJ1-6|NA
TGTGCCATCAGGGAGGGTATCGGAGGTTCACCCCTCCACTTT
CAIREGIGGSPLHF
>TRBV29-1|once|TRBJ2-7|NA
TGCAGCGCTCGAGGTCTTAGTCCCGAGCAGTACTTC
CSARGLSPEQYF
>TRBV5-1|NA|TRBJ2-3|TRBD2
TGCGCCAGCAGCTCCGGACTAGCTCGGGGCACAGATACGCAGTATTTT
CASSSGLARGTDTQYF
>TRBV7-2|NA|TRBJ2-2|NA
TGTGCCAGCAGCTTCCTCGGACTGTCGACCGGGGAGCTGTTTTTT
CASSFLGLSTGELFF
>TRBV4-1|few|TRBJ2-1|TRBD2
TGCGCCAGCAGCCAAACTAGCGGAGTGAGCTCCTACAATGAGCAGTTCTTC
CASSQTSGVSSYNEQFF
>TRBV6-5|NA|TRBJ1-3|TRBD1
TGTGCCAGCAGCCCCGGGACAGGGCCTGGAAACACCATATATTTT
CASSPGTGPGNTIYF
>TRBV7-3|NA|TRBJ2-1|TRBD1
TGTGCCAGCAGCCCCACTAGGACAGGGGGGGCCAATGAGCAGTTCTTC
CASSPTRTGGANEQFF
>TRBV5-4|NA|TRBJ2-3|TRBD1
TGTGCCAGCAGCTACGGACAGGGTTTGGCAGATACGCAGTATTTT
CASSYGQGLADTQYF
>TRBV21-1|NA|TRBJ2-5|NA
TGTGCCAGCAGCTACAAGACCTACAGGGGAACACTCCAAGAGACCCAGTACTTC
CASSYKTYRGTLQETQYF
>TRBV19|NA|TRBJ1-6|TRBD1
TGTGCCAGTAGTACAACAGGGGAATCACCCCTCCACTTT
CASSTTGESPLHF
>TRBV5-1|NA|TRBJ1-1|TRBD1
TGCGCCAGCAGCGGACAGGGGAATGAGGCTGAAGCTTTCTTT
CASSGQGNEAEAFF
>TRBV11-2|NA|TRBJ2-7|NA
TGTGCCAGCAGCTTAGGGGCCTTCGGGAGTTCTTACGAGCAGTACTTC
CASSLGAFGSSYEQYF
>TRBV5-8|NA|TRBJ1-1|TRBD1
TGTGCCAGCAGCTTGAGGGGGCTGGGCACTGAAGCTTTCTTT
CASSLRGLGTEAFF
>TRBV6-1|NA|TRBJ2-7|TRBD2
TGTGCCAGCAGTGGGGGATCGGGACTAGCGGGAAGGAACGAGCAGTACTTC
CASSGGSGLAGRNEQYF
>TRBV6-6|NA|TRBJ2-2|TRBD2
TGTGCCAGCAGCCGAACTAGCGGGGGTTGGGAAAGTACCGGGGAGCTGTTTTTT
CASSRTSGGWESTGELFF
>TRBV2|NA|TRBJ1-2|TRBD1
TGTGCCAGCAGTGAGGTTCCCGGGGACAGGGGGGATCAGACGAATGGCTACACCTTC
CASSEVPGDRGDQTNGYTF
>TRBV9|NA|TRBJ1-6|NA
TGTGCCAGCAGCGTAGAGGAGCATAATTCACCCCTCCACTTT
CASSVEEHNSPLHF
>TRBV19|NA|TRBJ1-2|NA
TGTGCCAGTAGTATACCCGGACTGGGCCCCTCTCATGGCTACACCTTC
CASSIPGLGPSHGYTF
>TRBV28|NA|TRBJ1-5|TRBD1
TGTGCCAGCAGTCCCCGGGACAGGGAGACGGGGCAGCCCCAGCATTTT
CASSPRDRETGQPQHF
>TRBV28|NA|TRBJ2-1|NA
TGTGCCAGCAGTTTATCCTTGGCCTCCTACAATGAGCAGTTCTTC
CASSLSLASYNEQFF
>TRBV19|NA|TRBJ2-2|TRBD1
TGTGCCAGTAGTATGACAGGGGCGACCGGGGAGCTGTTTTTT
CASSMTGATGELFF
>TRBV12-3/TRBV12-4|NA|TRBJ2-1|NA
TGTGCCAGCAGTTTGGTGACATACAATGAGCAGTTCTTC
CASSLVTYNEQFF
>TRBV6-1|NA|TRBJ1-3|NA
TGTGCCAGCAGTGAACAGGTATCTGGAAACACCATATATTTT
CASSEQVSGNTIYF
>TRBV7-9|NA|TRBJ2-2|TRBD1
TGTGCAGCCGCTCCGGTACAGGGGGCGACGTTCAGCGCCGGGGAGCTGTTTTTT
CAAAPVQGATFSAGELFF
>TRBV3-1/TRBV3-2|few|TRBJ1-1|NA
TGTGCCAGCAGCCAAGGATGGGCGAACACTGAAGCTTTCTTT
CASSQGWANTEAFF
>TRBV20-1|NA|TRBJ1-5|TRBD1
TGCAGTGCTAGTATCTCGGGGACAGGTATCAATCAGCCCCAGCATTTT
CSASISGTGINQPQHF
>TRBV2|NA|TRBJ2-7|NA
TGTGCCAGCAGTGTAAGAGCTAACTCCTACGAGCAGTACTTC
CASSVRANSYEQYF
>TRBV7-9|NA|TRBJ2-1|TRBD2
TGTGCCAGCAGGCAAAGCGGTAGCGGGAGGGTCTATGAGCAGTTCTTC
CASRQSGSGRVYEQFF
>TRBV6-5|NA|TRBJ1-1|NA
TGTGCCAGCAGTTACTCGCCAGGGGACAACACTGAAGCTTTCTTT
CASSYSPGDNTEAFF
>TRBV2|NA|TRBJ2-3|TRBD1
TGTGCCAGCAGGACAGGGTTGGGCACAGATACGCAGTATTTT
CASRTGLGTDTQYF
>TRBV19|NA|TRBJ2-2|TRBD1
TGTGCCAGTAGTACGGTAGCTGGACAGGGAGGCACCGGGGAGCTGTTTTTT
CASSTVAGQGGTGELFF
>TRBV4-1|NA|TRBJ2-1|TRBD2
TGCGCCAGCAGCCAAGGCCTAGCGGGGGACCCCTCCTACAATGAGCAGTTCTTC
CASSQGLAGDPSYNEQFF
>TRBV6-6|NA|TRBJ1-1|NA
TGTGCCAGCAAGAGTCACAGGAACACTGAAGCTTTCTTT
CASKSHRNTEAFF
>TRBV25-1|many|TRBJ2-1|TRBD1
TGTGCCAGCAGTGACACAGGGGCCAGTGAGCAGTTCTTC
CASSDTGASEQFF
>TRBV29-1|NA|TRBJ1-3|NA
TGCAGCGTTGGTTCGGGAAACACCATATATTTT
CSVGSGNTIYF
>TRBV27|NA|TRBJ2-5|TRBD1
TGTGCCAGCAGCCCCGGGACAGGGAAAATCGGCCCGGCCAGAGAGACCCAGTACTTC
CASSPGTGKIGPARETQYF
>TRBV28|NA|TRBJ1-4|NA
TGTGCCAGCAGTTTACTGGGGACCCTGGGAGGAACTAATGAAAAACTGTTTTTT
CASSLLGTLGGTNEKLFF
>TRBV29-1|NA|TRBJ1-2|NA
TGCAGCGTTCGGAGAGACAGTGCTAACTATGGCTACACCTTC
CSVRRDSANYGYTF
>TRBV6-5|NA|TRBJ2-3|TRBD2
TGTGCCAGCAGGACTAGCGGGGGAAGAGATACGCAGTATTTT
CASRTSGGRDTQYF
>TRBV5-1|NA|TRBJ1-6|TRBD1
TGCGCCAGCAGCTTTAGGACAGGGAGTGATTCACCCCTCCACTTT
CASSFRTGSDSPLHF
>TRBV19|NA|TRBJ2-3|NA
TGTGCCAGTAGTATAACTCGGGGCACAGATACGCAGTATTTT
CASSITRGTDTQYF
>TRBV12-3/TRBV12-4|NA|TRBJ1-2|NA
TGTGCCAGCAGCCCTGGCCTCTATGGCTACACCTTC
CASSPGLYGYTF
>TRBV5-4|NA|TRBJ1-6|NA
TGTGCCAGCAGCTTGTCCCAGGGTGGCAATTCACCCCTCCACTTT
CASSLSQGGNSPLHF
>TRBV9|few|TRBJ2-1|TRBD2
TGTGCCAGCAGTGCCTCGGGGGGGCCCTTTTACAATGAGCAGTTCTTC
CASSASGGPFYNEQFF
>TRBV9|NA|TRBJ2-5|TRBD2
TGTGCCAGCAGCGTAAGAGCGGGAGAGGTGGAGACCCAGTACTTC
CASSVRAGEVETQYF